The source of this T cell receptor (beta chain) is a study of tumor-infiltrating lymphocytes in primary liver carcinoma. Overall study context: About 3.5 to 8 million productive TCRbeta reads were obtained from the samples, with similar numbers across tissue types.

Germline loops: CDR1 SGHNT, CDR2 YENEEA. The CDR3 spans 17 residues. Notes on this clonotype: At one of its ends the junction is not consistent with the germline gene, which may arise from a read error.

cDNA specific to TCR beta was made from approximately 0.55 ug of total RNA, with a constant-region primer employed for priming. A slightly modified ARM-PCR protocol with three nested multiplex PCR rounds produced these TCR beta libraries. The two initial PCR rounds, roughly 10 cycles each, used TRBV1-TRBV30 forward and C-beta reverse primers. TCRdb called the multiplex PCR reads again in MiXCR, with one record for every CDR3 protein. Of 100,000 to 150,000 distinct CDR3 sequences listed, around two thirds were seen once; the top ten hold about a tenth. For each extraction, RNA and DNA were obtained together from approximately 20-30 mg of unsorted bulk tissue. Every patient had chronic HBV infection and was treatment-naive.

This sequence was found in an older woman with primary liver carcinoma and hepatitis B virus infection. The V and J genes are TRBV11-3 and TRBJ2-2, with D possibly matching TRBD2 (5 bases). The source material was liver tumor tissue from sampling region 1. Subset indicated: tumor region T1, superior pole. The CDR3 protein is CASSLVLLKSNTGERFF. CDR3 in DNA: TGTGCCAGTAGCTTAGTCCTACTGAAATCGAACACCGGGGAGCGGTTTTTT.